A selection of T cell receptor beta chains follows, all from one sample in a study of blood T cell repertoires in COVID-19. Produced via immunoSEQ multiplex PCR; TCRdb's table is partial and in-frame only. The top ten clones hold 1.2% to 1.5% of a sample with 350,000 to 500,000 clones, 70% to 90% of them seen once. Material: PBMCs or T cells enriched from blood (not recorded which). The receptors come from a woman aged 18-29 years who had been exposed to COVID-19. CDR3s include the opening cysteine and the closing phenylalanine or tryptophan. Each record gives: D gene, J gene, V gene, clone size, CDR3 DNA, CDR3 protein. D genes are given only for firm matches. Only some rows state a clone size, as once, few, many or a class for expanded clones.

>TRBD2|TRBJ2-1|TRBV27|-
TGTGCCAGCAGTAACCCCGGGACTAGCGAAGTCTTC
CASSNPGTSEVF
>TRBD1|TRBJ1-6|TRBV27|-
TGTGCCAGCAGTTACCCTAGACAGGGTGGAAATTCACCCCTCCACTTT
CASSYPRQGGNSPLHF
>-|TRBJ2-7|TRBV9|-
TGTGCCAGCAGCGTAGTTCCCGGAGGCGAGCAGTACTTC
CASSVVPGGEQYF
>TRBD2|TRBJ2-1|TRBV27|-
TGTGCCAGCGGGAGAAGTCCGGGAGGCTCCTACAATGAGCAGTTCTTC
CASGRSPGGSYNEQFF
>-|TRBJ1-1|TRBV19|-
TGTGCCAGTACCGATCCGGGTCCCATGAACACTGAAGCTTTCTTT
CASTDPGPMNTEAFF
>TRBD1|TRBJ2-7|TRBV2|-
TGTGCCAGCAGAGTACAGGGGTACTCCTACGAGCAGTACTTC
CASRVQGYSYEQYF
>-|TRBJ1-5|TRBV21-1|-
TGTGCCAGCAGCAGGGCCAACCGGGACAGCGATAGCAATCAGCCCCAGCATTTT
CASSRANRDSDSNQPQHF
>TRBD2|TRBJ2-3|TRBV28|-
TGTGCCAGCAGTTTAAAAAGACTAGCGGGGGCAGATACGCAGTATTTT
CASSLKRLAGADTQYF
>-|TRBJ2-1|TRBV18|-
TGTGCCAGCTCACCTGGGATTGAGGGAGGTACCCACAATGAGCAGTTCTTC
CASSPGIEGGTHNEQFF
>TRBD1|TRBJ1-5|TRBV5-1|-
TGCGCCAGCAGCAAGGACAGGAATCAGCCCCAGCATTTT
CASSKDRNQPQHF
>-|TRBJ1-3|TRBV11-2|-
TGTGCCAGCAGTCAACAGGGTTATGGAAACACCATATATTTT
CASSQQGYGNTIYF
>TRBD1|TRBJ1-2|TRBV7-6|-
TGTGCCAGCAGCTTAGGGACAGGGAAGGAGGTTAACGGCTACACCTTC
CASSLGTGKEVNGYTF
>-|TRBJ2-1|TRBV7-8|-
TGTGCCAGCAGCTTAGTTGTGCTAGCCTACAATGAGCAGTTCTTC
CASSLVVLAYNEQFF
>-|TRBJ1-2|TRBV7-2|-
TGTGCCAGCAGCCCACAGGGTTTGAGAGGCTACACCTTC
CASSPQGLRGYTF
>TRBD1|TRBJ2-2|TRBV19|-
TGTGCCAGCAAGGACCAGGGGGCGCAAAGCGGGGAGCTGTTTTTT
CASKDQGAQSGELFF
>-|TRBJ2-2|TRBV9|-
TGTGCCAGCAGCGAGGCCCCCGGGTCAAACACCGGGGAGCTGTTTTTT
CASSEAPGSNTGELFF
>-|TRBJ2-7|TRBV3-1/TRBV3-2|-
TGTGCCAGCAGCCAAGATCTGCGTCAGGGGCGCTCCTACGAGCAGTACTTC
CASSQDLRQGRSYEQYF
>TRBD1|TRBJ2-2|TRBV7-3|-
TGTGCCAGCAGCCCTAACGGACAGGGGACGGGGGAGCTGTTTTTT
CASSPNGQGTGELFF
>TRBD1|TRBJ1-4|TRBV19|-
TGTGCCAGCAGGGGGCCAACAACTAATGAAAAACTGTTTTTT
CASRGPTTNEKLFF
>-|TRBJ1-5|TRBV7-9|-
TGTGCCAGCAGCTTAAGGATCAGGGATCGGCAGCCCCAGCATTTT
CASSLRIRDRQPQHF
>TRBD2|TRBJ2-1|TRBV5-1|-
TGCGCCAGCAGCCCACCTCTCCGGGGGGGCTTAGATGAGCAGTTCTTC
CASSPPLRGGLDEQFF
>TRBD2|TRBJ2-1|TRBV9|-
TGTGCCAGCAGCGTAGAGGCGGGGGTTGCGAATGAGCAGTTCTTC
CASSVEAGVANEQFF
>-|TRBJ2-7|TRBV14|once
TGTGCCAGCAGCCTCGGCGGGGTCGAGCAGTACTTC
CASSLGGVEQYF
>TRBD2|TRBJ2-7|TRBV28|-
TGTGCCAGCAGTTCCCCCGGGACTAGCGGGTTCGGCCTCTACGAGCAGTACTTC
CASSSPGTSGFGLYEQYF
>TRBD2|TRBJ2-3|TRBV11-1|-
TGTGCCAGCAGCTTAGGCGGGGGGGGAGATACGCAGTATTTT
CASSLGGGGDTQYF
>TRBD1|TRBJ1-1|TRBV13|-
TGTGCCAGCAGCTCGAGGGCCGGGACAGCAAGGGATAGCGACACTGAAGCTTTCTTT
CASSSRAGTARDSDTEAFF
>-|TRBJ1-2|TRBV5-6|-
TGTGCCAGCAGCTTCGGGTCTGGCTACACCTTC
CASSFGSGYTF
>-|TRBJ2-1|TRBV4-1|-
TGCGCCAGCAGCCACAACCCAAGGGAGTTACGGTCCTACAATGAGCAGTTCTTC
CASSHNPRELRSYNEQFF
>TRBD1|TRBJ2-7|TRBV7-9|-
TGTGCCAGCAGCCCCAGACAGGGGAGGTACGAGCAGTACTTC
CASSPRQGRYEQYF
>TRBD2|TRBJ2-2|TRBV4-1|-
TGCGCCAGCAGCCATTCGCCCAGCGGGGCGAACACCGGGGAGCTGTTTTTT
CASSHSPSGANTGELFF
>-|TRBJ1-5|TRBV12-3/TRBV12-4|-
TGTGCCAGCAGCCAGGGCCGCAATCAGCCCCAGCATTTT
CASSQGRNQPQHF
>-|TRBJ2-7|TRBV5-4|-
TGTGCCAGCAGCTTGCGGGGGGAGCAGTACTTC
CASSLRGEQYF
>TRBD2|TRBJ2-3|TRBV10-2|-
TGCGCCAGCATCGTAGCGGGAAGAGATACGCAGTATTTT
CASIVAGRDTQYF
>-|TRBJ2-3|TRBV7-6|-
TGTGCCAGCAGCTTAGAGGGCGGGAGCACAGATACGCAGTATTTT
CASSLEGGSTDTQYF
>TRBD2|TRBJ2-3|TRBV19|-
TGTGCCAGTAACACCGCCTGGACTAGCGGGGGGGCCACAGATACGCAGTATTTT
CASNTAWTSGGATDTQYF
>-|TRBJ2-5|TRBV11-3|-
TGTGCCAGCAGCTCGTCTAGCGCGTACCAAGAGACCCAGTACTTC
CASSSSSAYQETQYF
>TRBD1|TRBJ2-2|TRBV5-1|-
TGCGCCAGCAGCAGGGACAGGACCAACACCGGGGAGCTGTTTTTT
CASSRDRTNTGELFF
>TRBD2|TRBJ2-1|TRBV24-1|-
TGTGCCACCAGTGATTTGGGGACTAGCGAGACTTACAATGAGCAGTTCTTC
CATSDLGTSETYNEQFF
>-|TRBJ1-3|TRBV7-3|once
TGTGCCAGCAGCCGACTTGGGACACTAGGAAACACCATATATTTT
CASSRLGTLGNTIYF
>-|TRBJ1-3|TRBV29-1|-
TGCAGCGTGCAACAGGGTCCTGGAAACACCATATATTTT
CSVQQGPGNTIYF
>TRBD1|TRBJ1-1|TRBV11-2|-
TGTGCCAGCAGCGACCGGGACAGAAACACTGAAGCTTTCTTT
CASSDRDRNTEAFF
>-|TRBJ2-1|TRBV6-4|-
TGTGCCAGCAGTGACTCGAAGCCTAGCAGACCGCTCAATGAGCAGTTCTTC
CASSDSKPSRPLNEQFF
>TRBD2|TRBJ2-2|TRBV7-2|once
TGTGCCAGCAGCCCCGATGGACTAGCGGGAGGGGGGACCGGGGAGCTGTTTTTT
CASSPDGLAGGGTGELFF
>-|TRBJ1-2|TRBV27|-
TGTGCCAGCAGCCCCGGACGGGGGGAGGGCTATGGCTACACCTTC
CASSPGRGEGYGYTF
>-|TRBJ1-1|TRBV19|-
TGTGCCAGTCGGGGGGGCTCACAGAACACTGAAGCTTTCTTT
CASRGGSQNTEAFF
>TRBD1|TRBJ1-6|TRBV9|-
TGTGCCAGCAGCGCCCAGGGGGCCCTGGGTAATTCACCCCTCCACTTT
CASSAQGALGNSPLHF
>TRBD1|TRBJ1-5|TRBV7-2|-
TGTGCCAGCAGCTTAGCCCCAGGGGGGTATCAGCCCCAGCATTTT
CASSLAPGGYQPQHF
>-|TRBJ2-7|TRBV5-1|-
TGCGCCAGCAGCTTCGGGTACTCCTACGAGCAGTACTTC
CASSFGYSYEQYF
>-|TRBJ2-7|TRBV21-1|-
TGTGCCAGCAGCACCCCGGGACAAGGTTACGAGCAGTACTTC
CASSTPGQGYEQYF
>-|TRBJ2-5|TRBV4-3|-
TGCGCCAGCAGCCAAGATTACAGGGCCCAGGAGACCCAGTACTTC
CASSQDYRAQETQYF
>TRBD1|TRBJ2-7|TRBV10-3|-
TGTGCCATCAGTGAACAGGGGTCCCACGAGCAGTACTTC
CAISEQGSHEQYF